These 15 T cell receptor beta chains share one sample of origin, sequenced in a study of blood T cell repertoires in COVID-19. Profiling relied on immunoSEQ multiplex PCR, and the TCRdb table lists in-frame clones only, not all of them. Of approximately 150,000 clones listed, roughly 84% were seen once; the top ten hold roughly 10%. Source material: peripheral blood. These receptors came from a man aged 55 to 70 with active or convalescent COVID-19.

This clone has a handful of counts. The sample carries other DNA sequences with the same CDR3. The J gene is TRBJ1-5, the V gene TRBV27; 11 bases are a match to TRBD1. Per germline, CDR1 MNHEY and CDR2 SMNVEV (reference sequence). The V segment lost 4 bases and the J segment 6 bases; nucleotides outside the gene matches: 2. This CDR3 is 14 amino acids long. The DNA of the CDR3 is TGTGCCAGCAGTTCCGGGACAGGGGGTCAGCCCCAGCATTTT. This encodes CASSSGTGGQPQHF.

This clone was detected a few times. V gene TRBV6-2 or TRBV6-3 combines with J gene TRBJ1-2; possible D gene TRBD1, 5 bases. The CDR3 extends over 13 amino acids. The germline V gene has CDR1 MNHEY and CDR2 SVGEGT. The V end lost 2 bases, the J end lost 5 bases, and 9 bases lay between the germline ends. The CDR3 coding sequence is TGTGCCAGCAGTTACAGGGCAGGGTATGGCTACACCTTC. Translated, it gives CASSYRAGYGYTF.

The chain employs TRBV6-1 and TRBJ1-3; a possible D gene is TRBD1 (6 bases). Trimming removed 2 bases from V and 7 bases from J, with 6 bases in between. CDR3 length: 12 amino acids. The germline gives CDR1 MNHNS, CDR2 SASEGT. CDR3 in amino acids: CASSEQGNTIYF. The CDR3 DNA reads as TGTGCCAGCAGTGAACAGGGGAACACCATATATTTT.

J is TRBJ1-5 and V is TRBV7-8, with TRBD1 matching over 9 bases. V dropped 4 bases and J dropped 11; count of bases not matched to a gene: 15. The CDR3 extends over 16 amino acids. CDR1 is SGHVS, CDR2 FQNEAQ, per germline. CDR3 in amino acids: CASSSRGTGRLEAQHF. Written as DNA, the CDR3 is TGTGCCAGCAGCTCGAGAGGGACAGGGCGACTAGAGGCCCAGCATTTT. The full variable domain, rest sourced from reference TRBV7-8 and TRBJ1-5, is GAGVSQSPRYKVAKRGQDVALRCDPISGHVSLFWYQQALGQGPEFLTYFQNEAQLDKSGLPSDRFFAERPEGSVSTLKIQRTQQEDSAVYLCASSSRGTGRLEAQHFGDGTRLSIL.

CDR3 DNA sequence: TGTGCCAGCAGCCTTCCGGGACTAGCCGGTGGGCGCACCGGGGAGCTGTTTTTT. Its translation is CASSLPGLAGGRTGELFF. This chain connects TRBV3-1 (or the pseudogene TRBV3-2) to TRBJ2-2, with 9 bases fitting TRBD2. Germline V gene data show CDR1 as LGHDT and CDR2 as YNNKEL (reference sequence). The CDR3 is 18 amino acids. With 4 bases clipped from V and 4 bases from J, the junction kept 13 bases outside the gene matches.

The chain uses TRBV18 and TRBJ1-5; the D gene is possibly TRBD1 (6 bases). From germline, CDR1 is KGHSH and CDR2 LQKENI. The CDR3 loop spans 14 amino acids. The V and J ends lost 6 bases and 4 bases respectively, with 13 bases between them. CDR3 amino acids: CASSAGGANQPQHF. CDR3 DNA sequence: TGTGCCAGCTCGGCTGGGGGGGCAAATCAGCCCCAGCATTTT.

This chain uses TRBV14 with TRBJ1-6; 7 bases fit TRBD1. The germline gives CDR1 SGHDN, CDR2 FVKESK. This CDR3 has 14 amino acids. Trimming took 1 base from V and 8 from J; bases not matched to a gene: 2. The CDR3 coding sequence is TGTGCCAGCAGCCAAGCGGGACAGTATTCACCCCTCCACTTT. Translating it yields CASSQAGQYSPLHF.

The chain is built from TRBV19 and TRBJ2-2, with no clear D. Between the trimmed V and J ends, which lost 1 base and 3 bases, there was a span of 12 bases. From germline, CDR1 is LNHDA and CDR2 SQIVND (reference sequence). The CDR3 has 16 amino acids. CDR3 in amino acids: CASSIVLATYTGELFF. CDR3 bases: TGTGCCAGTAGTATAGTGTTGGCCACCTACACCGGGGAGCTGTTTTTT.

The rearrangement uses TRBV7-9 and TRBJ1-1; D is uncertain. The CDR3 is 15 amino acids. V was clipped by 6 bases and J by 0 bases, with 14 bases between them. Per the germline V gene, CDR1 is SEHNR and CDR2 is FQNEAQ (reference sequence). The CDR3 nucleotides read TGTGCCAGCAGTACATACTATGCAATGAACACTGAAGCTTTCTTT. It is translated as CASSTYYAMNTEAFF.

This clone occurred a few times. CDR3 nucleotides: TGTGCCTGCATCCGGGACAGGGGTGGCTACACCTTC. Translation: CACIRDRGGYTF. The chain recombines TRBV2 with TRBJ1-2; 10 bases align to TRBD1. CDR3 length: 12 amino acids. V gave up 11 bases and J gave up 7 bases; unmatched junction bases: 7. Germline CDR1 SNHLY, CDR2 FYNNEI.

The CDR3 spells CASSSVRDTQYF. In nucleotides, the CDR3 is TGTGCCAGCAGTTCCGTTAGAGATACGCAGTATTTT. The chain combines TRBV12-3 or TRBV12-4 with TRBJ2-3; D remains unclear. The length of the CDR3 is 12 residues. V lost 4 bases and J 5 bases, leaving 7 bases between the germline ends.

This sequence joins TRBV19 and TRBJ2-1, with 7 bases that match TRBD1. After removal of 1 base from V and 2 bases from J, the junction contained 2 bases not matched to a gene. CDR1 is LNHDA and CDR2 is SQIVND in the germline V gene (reference sequence). This CDR3 has 15 residues. CDR3 residues: CASSIGGQTYNEQFF. Written as DNA, the CDR3 is TGTGCCAGTAGTATAGGGGGACAGACCTACAATGAGCAGTTCTTC. Combining the CDR3 with reference TRBV19 and TRBJ2-1 gives the whole variable domain DGGITQSPKYLFRKEGQNVTLSCEQNLNHDAMYWYRQDPGQGLRLIYYSQIVNDFQKGDIAEGYSVSREKKESFPLTVTSAQKNPTAFYLCASSIGGQTYNEQFFGPGTRLTVL.

The V call is TRBV18, the J call TRBJ1-2; no firm D call. CDR1 and CDR2 (germline): KGHSH, LQKENI. This CDR3 comprises 14 residues. Trimming took 2 bases from V and 5 from J, leaving 12 bases between them. The CDR3 spells CASSPTGEGYGYTF. Written as DNA, the CDR3 is TGTGCCAGCTCACCAACCGGGGAAGGTTATGGCTACACCTTC.

This clone was seen once. This chain connects TRBV7-9 to TRBJ1-2, with 7 positions matching TRBD1. With 4 bases clipped from V and 2 bases from J, the junction kept 16 bases outside the gene matches. Looked up from germline, CDR1 is SEHNR and CDR2 is FQNEAQ (reference sequence). The CDR3 contains 18 residues. CDR3 coding DNA: TGTGCCAGCAGCTCCCTACAGGGGACCTTGGGCCAAAACTATGGCTACACCTTC. Protein: CASSSLQGTLGQNYGYTF.

V and J are TRBV2 and TRBJ2-2; D unresolved. Germline CDR1 SNHLY, CDR2 FYNNEI. V was pared by 3 bases and J by 0 bases, with 11 bases between. The CDR3 consists of 16 residues. CDR3 protein: CASSDYLSANTGELFF. In nucleotides, the CDR3 is TGTGCCAGCAGTGATTATTTGTCAGCGAACACCGGGGAGCTGTTTTTT. Full variable domain (rest looked up from reference TRBV2 and TRBJ2-2): EPEVTQTPSHQVTQMGQEVILRCVPISNHLYFYWYRQILGQKVEFLVSFYNNEISEKSEIFDDQFSVERPDGSNFTLKIRSTKLEDSAMYFCASSDYLSANTGELFFGEGSRLTVL.